This TCR beta chain was sequenced in a study of beta chain features in type 1 diabetes. The study, taken as a whole, reports: Junctions at VDJ sites from type 1 diabetes patients had fewer insertions and more deletions. TCRB CDR3s were moderately but significantly shorter in Type 1 diabetes patients in all four CD4+ subsets. PCR may have favored shorter templates equally in patients and controls.

Concerning this clone itself: Its antigen is undetermined.

The investigators reverse transcribed all of the isolated RNA, so they sequenced expressed TCRB transcripts. Generated by immunoSEQ multiplex PCR, the TCRdb table keeps only in-frame clones and is missing some. The sample has about 640,000 clones, under 15% seen once. Sequences were obtained from naive CD4+ T cells from blood. The sequence was obtained from a man in his thirties or forties with type 1 diabetes.

This CDR3 reads CASSLGGHEQFF. The CDR3, as DNA: TGTGCCAGCAGCTTGGGGGGCCATGAGCAGTTCTTC. This chain joins TRBV7-9 and TRBJ2-1; the D gene could be TRBD1 or TRBD2 (6 bases each). This CDR3 has 12 amino acids. V was clipped by 3 bases and J by 8 bases, with 8 bases between them. Per germline, CDR1 SEHNR and CDR2 FQNEAQ (reference sequence).